A selection of T cell receptor beta chains follows, all from one sample in a study of blood T cell repertoires in COVID-19. The method was immunoSEQ multiplex PCR; TCRdb's version includes in-frame clones alone and lacks a portion of them. This table holds a few hundred thousand clones, 75% to 90% found once. Input material: PBMCs or T cells enriched from blood (not recorded which). These receptor sequences come from a woman aged 55 to 70 who had recovered from COVID-19. CDR3s include the opening cysteine and the closing phenylalanine or tryptophan. D genes are given only for firm matches. The size entry is marked missing in some rows and otherwise reads once, few, many or a size class.

j_gene: TRBJ2-2; v_gene: TRBV7-8; d_gene: -; abundance: -; CDR3aa: CASSPVRMVPGLIGTGELFF; CDR3nt: TGTGCCAGCAGCCCAGTTAGGATGGTTCCGGGGTTGATAGGGACCGGGGAGCTGTTTTTT
j_gene: TRBJ2-2; v_gene: TRBV3-1/TRBV3-2; d_gene: TRBD1; abundance: -; CDR3aa: CASSPRDRGTGELFF; CDR3nt: TGTGCCAGCAGCCCTAGGGACAGGGGCACCGGGGAGCTGTTTTTT
j_gene: TRBJ1-1; v_gene: TRBV30; d_gene: -; abundance: -; CDR3aa: CAWSFPGMDTEAFF; CDR3nt: TGTGCCTGGAGCTTCCCGGGAATGGACACTGAAGCTTTCTTT
j_gene: TRBJ2-7; v_gene: TRBV12-2; d_gene: -; abundance: -; CDR3aa: CANPGTGGKQYF; CDR3nt: TGTGCTAATCCCGGGACAGGGGGCAAGCAGTACTTC
j_gene: TRBJ2-2; v_gene: TRBV18; d_gene: TRBD1; abundance: -; CDR3aa: CASSPLDREWTGELFF; CDR3nt: TGTGCCAGCTCACCATTGGACAGGGAGTGGACCGGGGAGCTGTTTTTT
j_gene: TRBJ2-2; v_gene: TRBV11-3; d_gene: TRBD1; abundance: -; CDR3aa: CASKTGETGELFF; CDR3nt: TGTGCCAGCAAGACAGGGGAAACCGGGGAGCTGTTTTTT
j_gene: TRBJ2-7; v_gene: TRBV2; d_gene: TRBD1; abundance: -; CDR3aa: CASKAGTANYEQYF; CDR3nt: TGTGCCAGCAAAGCCGGGACAGCCAACTACGAGCAGTACTTC
j_gene: TRBJ2-5; v_gene: TRBV5-1; d_gene: TRBD2; abundance: -; CDR3aa: CASGGLAGAQETQYF; CDR3nt: TGCGCCAGTGGCGGCCTAGCGGGTGCCCAAGAGACCCAGTACTTC
j_gene: TRBJ2-7; v_gene: TRBV14; d_gene: -; abundance: few; CDR3aa: CASSPDSPRSYEQYF; CDR3nt: TGTGCCAGCAGCCCAGATTCTCCCCGCTCCTACGAGCAGTACTTC
j_gene: TRBJ2-3; v_gene: TRBV2; d_gene: TRBD2; abundance: -; CDR3aa: CARGPAGGRADTQYF; CDR3nt: TGTGCCAGAGGCCCTGCGGGGGGTAGAGCAGATACGCAGTATTTT
j_gene: TRBJ1-6; v_gene: TRBV7-6; d_gene: TRBD1; abundance: -; CDR3aa: CASSLTGGSSYNSPLHF; CDR3nt: TGTGCCAGCAGCTTAACAGGGGGCTCTTCCTATAATTCACCCCTCCACTTT
j_gene: TRBJ1-2; v_gene: TRBV27; d_gene: -; abundance: -; CDR3aa: CASSAGAHYGYTF; CDR3nt: TGTGCCAGCAGCGCCGGAGCACACTATGGCTACACCTTC
j_gene: TRBJ2-1; v_gene: TRBV10-2; d_gene: TRBD2; abundance: once; CDR3aa: CASSDGGGSLNEQFF; CDR3nt: TGCGCCAGCAGTGACGGCGGGGGGTCCCTCAATGAGCAGTTCTTC
j_gene: TRBJ1-4; v_gene: TRBV14; d_gene: -; abundance: -; CDR3aa: CASSQDPRTGREKLFF; CDR3nt: TGTGCCAGCAGCCAAGATCCGAGGACGGGGAGGGAAAAACTGTTTTTT
j_gene: TRBJ2-3; v_gene: TRBV10-1; d_gene: -; abundance: -; CDR3aa: CASSAQRALSQYF; CDR3nt: TGCGCCAGCAGTGCCCAGCGAGCCCTATCGCAGTATTTT
j_gene: TRBJ1-1; v_gene: TRBV12-5; d_gene: -; abundance: -; CDR3aa: CASGLVADRAGAEAFF; CDR3nt: TGTGCTAGTGGTTTGGTAGCAGACCGGGCGGGTGCTGAAGCTTTCTTT
j_gene: TRBJ1-6; v_gene: TRBV27; d_gene: -; abundance: -; CDR3aa: CASSPFGGVRSPLHF; CDR3nt: TGTGCCAGCAGCCCTTTTGGCGGTGTGCGGTCACCCCTCCACTTT
j_gene: TRBJ1-5; v_gene: TRBV19; d_gene: -; abundance: -; CDR3aa: CASSIVAEGSVPQHF; CDR3nt: TGTGCCAGTAGTATTGTTGCAGAGGGATCCGTGCCCCAGCATTTT
j_gene: TRBJ2-5; v_gene: TRBV6-5; d_gene: TRBD2; abundance: -; CDR3aa: CASSATGTSVETQYF; CDR3nt: TGTGCCAGCAGCGCTACCGGGACTAGCGTAGAGACCCAGTACTTC
j_gene: TRBJ1-4; v_gene: TRBV5-1; d_gene: -; abundance: few; CDR3aa: CASSLAEPQGKLFF; CDR3nt: TGCGCCAGCAGCTTGGCCGAGCCCCAGGGAAAACTGTTTTTT
j_gene: TRBJ1-2; v_gene: TRBV28; d_gene: TRBD1; abundance: -; CDR3aa: CASSPRQGARYGYTF; CDR3nt: TGTGCCAGCAGTCCCCGCCAGGGGGCACGGTATGGCTACACCTTC
j_gene: TRBJ2-3; v_gene: TRBV7-6; d_gene: TRBD1; abundance: -; CDR3aa: CASSSIRTGPDTQYF; CDR3nt: TGTGCCAGCAGCTCAATCCGGACAGGCCCAGATACGCAGTATTTT
j_gene: TRBJ2-5; v_gene: TRBV6-1; d_gene: TRBD1; abundance: -; CDR3aa: CASSDWTGFQETQYF; CDR3nt: TGTGCCAGCAGTGATTGGACAGGATTCCAAGAGACCCAGTACTTC
j_gene: TRBJ1-1; v_gene: TRBV6-4; d_gene: -; abundance: -; CDR3aa: CASSPYSGVTEAFF; CDR3nt: TGTGCCAGCAGTCCATACTCAGGGGTCACTGAAGCTTTCTTT
j_gene: TRBJ1-1; v_gene: TRBV7-2; d_gene: -; abundance: -; CDR3aa: CASSLKFTARNTEAFF; CDR3nt: TGTGCCAGCAGCTTAAAATTTACAGCCAGGAACACTGAAGCTTTCTTT
j_gene: TRBJ1-5; v_gene: TRBV19; d_gene: TRBD1; abundance: -; CDR3aa: CASTRTGIAYSNQPQHF; CDR3nt: TGTGCCAGTACCCGGACAGGGATTGCTTATAGCAATCAGCCCCAGCATTTT
j_gene: TRBJ2-7; v_gene: TRBV2; d_gene: TRBD1; abundance: -; CDR3aa: CASRDPGQVGDEQYF; CDR3nt: TGTGCCAGCAGAGACCCTGGACAGGTCGGGGACGAGCAGTACTTC
j_gene: TRBJ1-5; v_gene: TRBV30; d_gene: TRBD1; abundance: -; CDR3aa: CAWSSRQGVGLNQPQHF; CDR3nt: TGTGCCTGGAGTTCGAGACAGGGGGTCGGACTAAATCAGCCCCAGCATTTT
j_gene: TRBJ1-1; v_gene: TRBV18; d_gene: -; abundance: few; CDR3aa: CASSPIGGDTEAFF; CDR3nt: TGTGCCAGCTCACCAATTGGAGGGGACACTGAAGCTTTCTTT
j_gene: TRBJ2-2; v_gene: TRBV5-1; d_gene: TRBD2; abundance: -; CDR3aa: CASSLGRGANTGELFF; CDR3nt: TGCGCCAGCAGCTTGGGTCGGGGGGCGAACACCGGGGAGCTGTTTTTT
j_gene: TRBJ2-1; v_gene: TRBV2; d_gene: TRBD2; abundance: -; CDR3aa: CASNGLAASYNEQFF; CDR3nt: TGTGCCAGCAACGGACTAGCGGCTTCCTACAATGAGCAGTTCTTC
j_gene: TRBJ2-7; v_gene: TRBV24-1; d_gene: TRBD1; abundance: -; CDR3aa: CATSDPRDRVHEQYF; CDR3nt: TGTGCCACCAGTGATCCCCGGGACAGGGTCCACGAGCAGTACTTC
j_gene: TRBJ2-3; v_gene: TRBV30; d_gene: TRBD2; abundance: -; CDR3aa: CAWSDGTIELTDTQYF; CDR3nt: TGTGCCTGGAGTGACGGGACTATAGAGCTCACAGATACGCAGTATTTT
j_gene: TRBJ1-1; v_gene: TRBV18; d_gene: TRBD1; abundance: -; CDR3aa: CASSPGTESEAFF; CDR3nt: TGTGCCAGCTCACCCGGGACAGAGTCCGAAGCTTTCTTT
j_gene: TRBJ1-1; v_gene: TRBV19; d_gene: TRBD1; abundance: -; CDR3aa: CASSMLGQGRNTEAFF; CDR3nt: TGTGCCAGTAGTATGCTGGGACAGGGGAGGAACACTGAAGCTTTCTTT
j_gene: TRBJ2-1; v_gene: TRBV4-1; d_gene: -; abundance: once; CDR3aa: CASSQDRFRVRDEQFF; CDR3nt: TGCGCCAGCAGCCAAGATAGGTTCAGGGTTCGAGATGAGCAGTTCTTC
j_gene: TRBJ1-3; v_gene: TRBV13; d_gene: -; abundance: -; CDR3aa: CASSRTQGNTIYF; CDR3nt: TGTGCCAGCAGCCGGACACAGGGAAACACCATATATTTT
j_gene: TRBJ1-2; v_gene: TRBV2; d_gene: -; abundance: -; CDR3aa: CASSRGGEGYGYTF; CDR3nt: TGTGCCAGCAGTCGTGGGGGGGAAGGGTATGGCTACACCTTC
j_gene: TRBJ1-6; v_gene: TRBV11-3; d_gene: -; abundance: -; CDR3aa: CASSYVLAGKGSPLHF; CDR3nt: TGTGCCAGCAGCTACGTCCTGGCAGGGAAGGGTTCACCCCTCCACTTT
j_gene: TRBJ1-4; v_gene: TRBV7-2; d_gene: TRBD1; abundance: -; CDR3aa: CASSLQGAQNEKLFF; CDR3nt: TGTGCCAGCAGCTTACAGGGGGCGCAGAATGAAAAACTGTTTTTT
j_gene: TRBJ2-2; v_gene: TRBV18; d_gene: -; abundance: few; CDR3aa: CASSPTTGELFF; CDR3nt: TGTGCCAGCTCCCCTACTACCGGGGAGCTGTTTTTT
j_gene: TRBJ1-6; v_gene: TRBV27; d_gene: TRBD1; abundance: -; CDR3aa: CASSLLDRVGSPLHF; CDR3nt: TGTGCCAGCAGCCTCCTAGACAGGGTCGGATCACCCCTCCACTTT
j_gene: TRBJ2-1; v_gene: TRBV30; d_gene: -; abundance: -; CDR3aa: CAWSVGRGAYNEQFF; CDR3nt: TGTGCCTGGAGTGTAGGCAGGGGTGCCTACAATGAGCAGTTCTTC
j_gene: TRBJ2-1; v_gene: TRBV19; d_gene: TRBD2; abundance: -; CDR3aa: CAGGLATVYNEQFF; CDR3nt: TGTGCCGGAGGACTAGCGACGGTGTACAATGAGCAGTTCTTC
j_gene: TRBJ1-2; v_gene: TRBV4-2; d_gene: -; abundance: few; CDR3aa: CASSQDSLDSGVYGYTF; CDR3nt: TGTGCCAGCAGCCAAGATTCTCTGGACAGTGGGGTCTATGGCTACACCTTC
j_gene: TRBJ1-1; v_gene: TRBV10-1; d_gene: -; abundance: -; CDR3aa: CASSPADGKDTEAFF; CDR3nt: TGCGCCAGCAGTCCCGCGGATGGTAAGGACACTGAAGCTTTCTTT